These 22 T cell receptor beta chains were sequenced from one sample in a study of neoadjuvant nivolumab and ipilimumab in lung cancer. Generated by immunoSEQ multiplex PCR, the TCRdb table keeps only in-frame clones and is missing some. The sample shows some 13,000 clones, roughly 70% of them seen only once. The material sequenced was peripheral blood, taken after neoadjuvant nivolumab, alone or with ipilimumab, at or shortly before surgery. The source of these receptors is an adult with non-small cell lung cancer.

This clone was seen only a few times. The chain couples TRBV29-1 to TRBJ1-2, with no clear D. Per germline, CDR1 SQVTM and CDR2 ANQGSEA. The CDR3 is 14 residues long. V shed 4 bases and J shed 0 bases, with 12 bases lying between them. This CDR3 reads CSVARTQANYGYTF. The CDR3 DNA reads as TGCAGCGTTGCCCGGACCCAAGCTAACTATGGCTACACCTTC. Full variable domain (remainder filled in from reference TRBV29-1 and TRBJ1-2): SAVISQKPSRDICQRGTSLTIQCQVDSQVTMMFWYRQQPGQSLTLIATANQGSEATYESGFVIDKFPISRPNLTFSTLTVSNMSPEDSSIYLCSVARTQANYGYTFGSGTRLTVV.

V and J are TRBV6-5 and TRBJ2-7; tentatively, D is TRBD2 (5 bases). The V gene's germline CDR1 is MNHEY and CDR2 SVGAGI. V lost 6 bases and J 3 bases, leaving 12 bases between the germline ends. The CDR3 runs to 13 residues. As DNA, the CDR3 is TGTGCCAGCAGCGTAGCGCTCAACTACGAGCAGTACTTC. This translates into CASSVALNYEQYF.

The rearrangement uses TRBV18 and TRBJ1-5; D unclear. Germline CDR1 and CDR2: KGHSH and LQKENI. V lost 5 bases, J lost 0 bases, and 8 bases lay in between. The CDR3 length is 14 residues. CDR3 nucleotides: TGTGCCAGCTCATCCGACGGTAGCAATCAGCCCCAGCATTTT. Translation gives CASSSDGSNQPQHF. Looking up the rest from reference TRBV18 and TRBJ1-5 gives the full variable domain: NAGVMQNPRHLVRRRGQEARLRCSPMKGHSHVYWYRQLPEEGLKFMVYLQKENIIDESGMPKERFSAEFPKEGPSILRIQQVVRGDSAAYFCASSSDGSNQPQHFGDGTRLSIL.

The rearrangement joins TRBV30 to TRBJ1-1; D unresolved. This CDR3 has 11 amino acids. Trimming left V 2 bases short and J 1 base short, with 2 bases between. Germline CDR1 and CDR2: GTSNPN and SVGIG (reference sequence). CDR3 bases: TGTGCCTGGAGTAAGAACACTGAAGCTTTCTTT. This encodes CAWSKNTEAFF.

This clone has more than one count but fewer than ten. The genes are TRBV5-1 and TRBJ2-1, with D unresolved. V lost 3 bases and J lost 10, with 8 bases in between. Germline-derived CDR1 and CDR2 are SGHRS and YFSETQ. The CDR3 contains 11 residues. The CDR3 region has the DNA TGCGCCAGCAGCTCGACGGTAGAGCAGTTCTTC. Amino acids: CASSSTVEQFF.

The chain couples TRBV6-5 to TRBJ1-4; TRBD1 might be the D (5 bases). This CDR3 spans 14 amino acids. V was shortened by 6 bases and J by 12 bases, with 20 bases between the two germline ends. The germline V gene encodes CDR1 MNHEY and CDR2 SVGAGI. This chain's CDR3 is CASSLGGTLTELFF. The CDR3 nucleotides read TGTGCCAGCAGCCTGGGGGGTACCCTCACGGAACTGTTTTTT.

The chain links TRBV6-5 to TRBJ1-1; 7 bases are a match to TRBD1. Trimming took 4 bases from V and 1 from J; bases not matched to a gene: 9. There are 16 residues in the CDR3. Per the germline V gene, CDR1 is MNHEY and CDR2 is SVGAGI. CDR3 amino acids: CASSFGQAQRNTEAFF. The CDR3, as DNA: TGTGCCAGCAGTTTCGGACAGGCCCAGAGGAACACTGAAGCTTTCTTT.

J is TRBJ2-7 and V is TRBV30, with a tentative D call TRBD1 (6 bases). CDR3 length: 12 residues. Germline CDR1 and CDR2: GTSNPN and SVGIG (reference sequence). V lost 5 bases and J lost 0, with 8 bases in between. The CDR3 region is CAWGQLSYEQYF. The DNA for the CDR3 is TGTGCCTGGGGACAGCTCTCCTACGAGCAGTACTTC.

This chain joins TRBV6-1 and TRBJ2-7; D is unresolved. This CDR3 has 14 amino acids. The V gene's germline CDR1 is MNHNS and CDR2 SASEGT. V shed 3 bases and J shed 0 bases, with 9 bases lying between them. CDR3 coding DNA: TGTGCCAGCAGTGAGTCATGGGTCTCCTACGAGCAGTACTTC. Translation gives CASSESWVSYEQYF.

CDR3 region: CASTHDANTGELFF. The CDR3, as DNA: TGTGCCAGCACCCACGACGCGAACACCGGGGAGCTGTTTTTT. The chain combines TRBV7-2 with TRBJ2-2; no definite D call. Trimming stripped 7 bases from V and 0 bases from J, with 9 bases between. The CDR3 loop spans 14 amino acids. Per germline, CDR1 SGHTA and CDR2 FQGNSA.

The chain links TRBV15 to TRBJ1-2, with a weak D call TRBD1 (5 bases). The CDR3 has 15 residues. V lost 3 bases to trimming and J lost 6 bases, with 17 bases between them. Germline V gene data show CDR1 as LNHNV and CDR2 as YYDKDF (reference sequence). CDR3 protein: CATSRGLGELDGYTF. CDR3 in DNA: TGTGCCACCAGCAGGGGGCTGGGGGAGTTGGATGGCTACACCTTC.

V gene TRBV5-5 combines with J gene TRBJ2-7; 7 bases align to TRBD2. The V gene's germline CDR1 is SGHKS and CDR2 YYEKEE (reference sequence). The V and J ends lost 4 bases and 4 bases, in that order; junction bases with no gene match: 8. The CDR3 has 14 amino acids. CDR3 sequence: CASSAGAGLYEQYF. The CDR3 bases are TGTGCCAGCAGCGCGGGAGCCGGATTATACGAGCAGTACTTC.

The CDR3: CASSLASPGGSYNEQFF. CDR3 DNA sequence: TGCGCCAGCAGCTTGGCCTCACCGGGCGGCTCCTACAATGAGCAGTTCTTC. V gene TRBV5-1 combines with J gene TRBJ2-1; D gene unclear. The germline V gene encodes CDR1 SGHRS and CDR2 YFSETQ. This CDR3 region has 17 residues. Between the trimmed V and J ends, which lost 0 bases and 0 bases, there was a span of 13 bases.

This chain connects TRBV18 to TRBJ1-1; the D gene is possibly TRBD1 (5 bases). In germline, CDR1 is KGHSH, CDR2 LQKENI. Trimming took 6 bases from V and 6 from J, leaving 20 bases between them. The length of the CDR3 is 15 residues. The chain's CDR3 is CASSPRSGSGAEAFF. CDR3 DNA: TGTGCCAGCTCCCCCAGGTCAGGGTCGGGCGCTGAAGCTTTCTTT.

This CDR3 reads CACRTRDRAYEQYF. Here the CDR3 DNA reads TGTGCCTGCCGCACCCGGGACAGGGCTTACGAGCAGTACTTC. The genes are TRBV30 and TRBJ2-7, with TRBD1 matching 9 bases. J lost 4 bases, V lost 6 bases, and 10 bases had no gene match. The CDR3 has 14 residues. Germline CDR1 is GTSNPN and CDR2 is SVGIG (reference sequence).

The chain recombines TRBV4-1 with TRBJ2-1; TRBD2 aligns across 11 bases. The length of the CDR3 is 16 residues. V lost 2 bases to trimming and J lost 4 bases; unmatched junction nucleotides: 4. Germline-derived CDR1 and CDR2 are MGHRA and YSYEKL. CDR3 amino acids: CASSQTVAGGYNEQFF. In nucleotides, the CDR3 is TGCGCCAGCAGCCAAACCGTAGCGGGAGGGTACAATGAGCAGTTCTTC.

V gene TRBV7-2 combines with J gene TRBJ2-3; TRBD2 aligns across 13 bases. This CDR3 is built from 18 residues. CDR1 SGHTA and CDR2 FQGNSA come from the germline V gene. V shed 7 bases, J shed 4 bases, and the junction held 14 bases outside the gene matches. DNA for the CDR3: TGTGCCAGCATCACGGGGGGACTAGCGGGACGGGGGGCAGATACGCAGTATTTT. As protein: CASITGGLAGRGADTQYF.

The chain combines TRBV7-3 with TRBJ1-6; 12 nucleotides agree with TRBD1. CDR3 length: 15 amino acids. Germline CDR1 and CDR2: SGHTA and FQGTGA. Losses at the gene ends were 1 base for V and 9 bases for J; bases not matched to a gene: 1. CDR3 in amino acids: CASSLMGQGASPLHF. The CDR3 nucleotides are TGTGCCAGCAGCTTAATGGGACAGGGGGCTTCACCCCTCCACTTT.

CDR3 nucleotide sequence: TGTGCCTGGAGCCCTCTCGGGACTAGCGTCTACGAGCAGTACTTC. Translated, it gives CAWSPLGTSVYEQYF. The chain couples TRBV30 to TRBJ2-7; 10 nucleotides match TRBD2. CDR1 is GTSNPN, CDR2 SVGIG, per germline (reference sequence). V gave up 3 bases and J gave up 3 bases; unmatched junction bases: 8. This CDR3 has 15 residues.

V and J are TRBV29-1 and TRBJ2-7, with D maybe TRBD2 (6 bases). The CDR3 extends over 12 amino acids. Germline lookup yields CDR1 SQVTM and CDR2 ANQGSEA. The V and J ends lost 6 bases and 6 bases respectively, with 15 bases between them. CDR3 bases: TGCAGCGTCTTCCCCCTGGAGGGCGAGCAGTACTTC. As protein: CSVFPLEGEQYF.

This chain uses TRBV18 with TRBJ1-1, with TRBD1 identical over 8 bases. This CDR3 spans 13 amino acids. V gave up 8 bases and J gave up 1 base; unmatched junction bases: 3. Germline values: CDR1 KGHSH, CDR2 LQKENI. CDR3 protein: CASQGQANTEAFF. The CDR3 region has the DNA TGTGCCAGCCAGGGACAGGCGAACACTGAAGCTTTCTTT.

The rearrangement links TRBV5-1 to TRBJ2-7, with D uncertain. Germline values: CDR1 SGHRS, CDR2 YFSETQ. The CDR3 extends over 13 amino acids. V was pared by 2 bases and J by 1 base, with 7 bases between. CDR3 nucleotides: TGCGCCAGCAGCTTTCGAGTTTCCTACGAGCAGTACTTC. As protein: CASSFRVSYEQYF. Supplemented by reference TRBV5-1 and TRBJ2-7, the full variable domain reads KAGVTQTPRYLIKTRGQQVTLSCSPISGHRSVSWYQQTPGQGLQFLFEYFSETQRNKGNFPGRFSGRQFSNSRSEMNVSTLELGDSALYLCASSFRVSYEQYFGPGTRLTVT.